This T cell receptor (beta chain) was observed in a study of Ad26.COV2.S vaccination and SARS-CoV-2 variants. Across the study: Once or twice, 56 days apart, Ad26.COV2.S was delivered intramuscularly.

The data were produced by immunoSEQ multiplex PCR, yet TCRdb's version contains in-frame clones alone and is incomplete. This table has roughly 400,000 clones, about nine tenths appearing once. Notes on this clone: Its matching antigen is unknown.

With 0 bases removed from V and 5 bases from J, the gap between germline ends came to 23 bases. The CDR3 is made up of 18 amino acids. Looked up from germline, CDR1 is LGHNA and CDR2 is YSLEER. General study points: Post-vaccination spike-specific CD8+ and CD4+ T cell responses reportedly had substantial breadth.

Treatment indicated: around 19 received Ad26.COV2.S at low or high dose, single or two shots; 5 received placebo; per-sample allocation not given. Samples analyzed were those drawn on day 63 after the first vaccine or placebo injection. What was given as vaccine was an Ad26 vector encoding Wuhan-strain SARS-CoV-2 spike. The starting material was peripheral blood, obtained in a trial of Ad26.COV2.S vaccine versus placebo. The chain links TRBV4-3 to TRBJ2-7, with D perhaps given as TRBD1 or TRBD2 (7 bases each). This receptor was identified in a person between 18 and 59 years old who received the Ad26.COV2.S COVID-19 vaccine or a placebo. The CDR3 region is CASSQELQGGYRGNEQYF. The CDR3 DNA follows: TGCGCCAGCAGCCAAGAGCTGCAGGGGGGGTATCGGGGCAACGAGCAGTACTTC.